This record concerns one T cell receptor (beta chain) sequence. The antigen remains undetermined. The data were obtained in a study of T cell responses to AZD1222 COVID-19 vaccine. Study outcomes and limitations: Donors in the cohort were predominantly white British and more often female, and clonal diversity was possibly underestimated.

CDR3 size: 15 residues. The V gene's germline CDR1 is SGHRS and CDR2 YFSETQ. V lost 3 bases and J lost 6, with 19 bases in between. Generated by immunoSEQ multiplex PCR, the TCRdb table keeps only in-frame clones and is missing some. Of 120,000 to 150,000 clones listed, 70% to 90% are singletons. The source of this sequence is an adult who received the MenACWY meningococcal vaccine as a control. The rearrangement uses TRBV5-1 and TRBJ2-7, with D tentatively TRBD2 (5 bases). Source: peripheral blood, taken 28 days after the second dose of the MenACWY control vaccine. This CDR3 reads CASSWIPGVRPEQYF. For the CDR3, the DNA is TGCGCCAGCAGCTGGATACCCGGGGTGCGCCCCGAGCAGTACTTC.